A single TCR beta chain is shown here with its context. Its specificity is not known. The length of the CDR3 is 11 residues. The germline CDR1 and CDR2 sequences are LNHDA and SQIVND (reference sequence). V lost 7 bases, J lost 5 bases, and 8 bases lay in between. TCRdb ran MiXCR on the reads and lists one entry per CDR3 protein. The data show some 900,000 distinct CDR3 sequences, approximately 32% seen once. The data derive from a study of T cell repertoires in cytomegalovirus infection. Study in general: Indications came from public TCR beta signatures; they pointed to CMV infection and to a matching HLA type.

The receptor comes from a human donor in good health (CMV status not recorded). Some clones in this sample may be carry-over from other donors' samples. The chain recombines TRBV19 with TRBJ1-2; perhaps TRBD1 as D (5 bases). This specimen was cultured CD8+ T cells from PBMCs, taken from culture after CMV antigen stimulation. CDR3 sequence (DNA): TGTGCCAGTAAAGGGGTATATGGCTACACCTTC. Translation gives CASKGVYGYTF.